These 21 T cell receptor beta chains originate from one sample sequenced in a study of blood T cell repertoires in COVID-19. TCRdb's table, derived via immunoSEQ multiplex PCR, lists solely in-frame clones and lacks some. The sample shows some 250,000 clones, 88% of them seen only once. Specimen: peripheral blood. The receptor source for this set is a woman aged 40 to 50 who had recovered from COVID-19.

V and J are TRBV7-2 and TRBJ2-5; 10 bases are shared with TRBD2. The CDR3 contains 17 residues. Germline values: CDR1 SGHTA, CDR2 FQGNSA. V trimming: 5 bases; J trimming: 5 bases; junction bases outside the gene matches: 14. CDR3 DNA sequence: TGTGCCAGCAGCACCCGGACTAGCGGCACCGGGGGGGAGACCCAGTACTTC. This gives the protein CASSTRTSGTGGETQYF.

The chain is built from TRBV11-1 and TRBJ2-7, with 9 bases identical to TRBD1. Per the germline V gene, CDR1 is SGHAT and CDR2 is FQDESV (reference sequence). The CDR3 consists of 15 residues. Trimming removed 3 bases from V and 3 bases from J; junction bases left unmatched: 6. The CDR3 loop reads CASSFEGQGYYEQYF. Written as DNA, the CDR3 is TGTGCCAGCAGCTTCGAGGGACAGGGATACTACGAGCAGTACTTC. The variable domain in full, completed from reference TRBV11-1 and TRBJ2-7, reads EAEVAQSPRYKITEKSQAVAFWCDPISGHATLYWYRQILGQGPELLVQFQDESVVDDSQLPKDRFSAERLKGVDSTLKIQPAELGDSAMYLCASSFEGQGYYEQYFGPGTRLTVT.

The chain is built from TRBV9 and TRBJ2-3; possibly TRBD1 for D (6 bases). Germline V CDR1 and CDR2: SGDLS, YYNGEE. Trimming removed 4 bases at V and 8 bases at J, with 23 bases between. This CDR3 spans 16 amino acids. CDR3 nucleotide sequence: TGTGCCAGCAGCCCTACAGGATCCGGGCCCAGGGGTACGCAGTATTTT. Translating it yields CASSPTGSGPRGTQYF.

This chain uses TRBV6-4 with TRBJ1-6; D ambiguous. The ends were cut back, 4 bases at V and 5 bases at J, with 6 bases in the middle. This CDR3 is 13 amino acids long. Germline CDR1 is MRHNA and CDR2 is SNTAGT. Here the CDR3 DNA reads TGTGCCAGCAGTGGGGCCGATAATTCACCCCTCCACTTT. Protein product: CASSGADNSPLHF.

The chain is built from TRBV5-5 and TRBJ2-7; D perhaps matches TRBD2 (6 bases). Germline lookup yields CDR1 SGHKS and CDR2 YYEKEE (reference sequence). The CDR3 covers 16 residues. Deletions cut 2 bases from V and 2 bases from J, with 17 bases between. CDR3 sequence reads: CASSFPPAGPAYEQYF. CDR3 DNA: TGTGCCAGCAGCTTCCCCCCCGCGGGGCCCGCCTACGAGCAGTACTTC.

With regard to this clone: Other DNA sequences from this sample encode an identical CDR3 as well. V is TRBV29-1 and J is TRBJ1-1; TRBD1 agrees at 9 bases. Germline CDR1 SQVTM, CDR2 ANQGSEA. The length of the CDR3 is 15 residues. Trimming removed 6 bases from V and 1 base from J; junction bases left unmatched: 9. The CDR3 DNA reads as TGCAGCGTCCCCGGGACAGGGCAGGCGAACACTGAAGCTTTCTTT. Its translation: CSVPGTGQANTEAFF.

The CDR3 sequence: CASSPQGWGGEQFF. CDR3 bases: TGTGCCAGCAGCCCCCAGGGGTGGGGGGGTGAGCAGTTCTTC. This chain joins TRBV9 and TRBJ2-1, with D perhaps TRBD2 (7 bases). The germline V gene has CDR1 SGDLS and CDR2 YYNGEE. V was cut by 4 bases and J by 9 bases, with 17 bases left in between. This CDR3 spans 14 amino acids.

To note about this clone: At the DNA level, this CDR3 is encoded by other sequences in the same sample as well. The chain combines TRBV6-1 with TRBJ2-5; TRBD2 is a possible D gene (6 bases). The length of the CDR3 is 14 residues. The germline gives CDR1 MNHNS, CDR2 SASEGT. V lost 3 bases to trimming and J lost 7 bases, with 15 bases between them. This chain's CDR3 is CASSDRSGRGTQYF. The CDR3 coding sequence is TGTGCCAGCAGTGATCGGTCCGGGAGAGGGACCCAGTACTTC.

CDR3 region: CAISGKLAGVSDTQYF. CDR3 coding DNA: TGTGCCATCAGTGGGAAACTAGCGGGAGTCTCAGATACGCAGTATTTT. The J gene is TRBJ2-3, the V gene TRBV10-3; 11 nucleotides agree with TRBD2. Germline trimming cut 4 bases from V and 4 bases from J; bases unmatched to any gene: 7. The CDR3 has 16 residues. The germline CDR1 and CDR2 sequences are ENHRY and SYGVKD.

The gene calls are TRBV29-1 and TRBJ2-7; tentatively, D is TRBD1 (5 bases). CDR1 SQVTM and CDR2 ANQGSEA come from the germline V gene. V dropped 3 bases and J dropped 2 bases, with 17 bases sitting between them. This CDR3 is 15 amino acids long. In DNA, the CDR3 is TGCAGCGTTGAGGCTGGGGCACCGTCCGCCTACGAGCAGTACTTC. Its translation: CSVEAGAPSAYEQYF.

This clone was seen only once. The CDR3 bases are TGTGCCAGCAGCAAAGGACTAGCGGGGATCTGGAATGAGCAGTTCTTC. This sequence encodes CASSKGLAGIWNEQFF. This chain joins TRBV13 and TRBJ2-1; 12 bases fit TRBD2. The CDR3 is 16 residues long. J lost 7 bases, V lost 5 bases, and 9 bases had no gene match. Germline values: CDR1 PRHDT, CDR2 FYEKMQ (reference sequence).

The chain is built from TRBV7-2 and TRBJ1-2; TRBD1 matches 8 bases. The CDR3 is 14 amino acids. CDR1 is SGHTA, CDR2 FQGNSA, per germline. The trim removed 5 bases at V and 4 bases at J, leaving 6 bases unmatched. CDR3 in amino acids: CASSPPGQVYGYTF. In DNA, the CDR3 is TGTGCCAGCAGCCCCCCGGGACAGGTCTATGGCTACACCTTC.

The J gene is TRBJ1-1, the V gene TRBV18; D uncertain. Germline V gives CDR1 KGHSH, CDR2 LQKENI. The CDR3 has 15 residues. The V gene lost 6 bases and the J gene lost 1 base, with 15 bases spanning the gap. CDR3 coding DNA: TGTGCCAGCTCCCCCGCGGGTTCGGCGAACACTGAAGCTTTCTTT. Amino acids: CASSPAGSANTEAFF.

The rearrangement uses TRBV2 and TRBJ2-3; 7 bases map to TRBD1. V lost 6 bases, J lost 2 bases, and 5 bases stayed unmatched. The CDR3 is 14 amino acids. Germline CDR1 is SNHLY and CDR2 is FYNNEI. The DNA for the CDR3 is TGTGCCAGCAGGAGAGGACAGGCCACAGATACGCAGTATTTT. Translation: CASRRGQATDTQYF.

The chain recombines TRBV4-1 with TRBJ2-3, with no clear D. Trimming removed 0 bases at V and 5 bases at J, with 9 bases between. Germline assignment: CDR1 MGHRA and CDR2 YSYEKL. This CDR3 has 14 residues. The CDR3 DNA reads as TGCGCCAGCAGCCAAGAGAAGCGTCTAGATACGCAGTATTTT. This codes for CASSQEKRLDTQYF.

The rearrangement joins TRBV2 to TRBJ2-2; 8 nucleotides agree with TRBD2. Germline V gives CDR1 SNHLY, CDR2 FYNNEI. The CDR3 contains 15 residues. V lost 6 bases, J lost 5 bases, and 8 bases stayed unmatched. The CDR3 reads CASRGVAGQTGELFF. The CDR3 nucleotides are TGTGCCAGCAGAGGGGTAGCGGGACAAACCGGGGAGCTGTTTTTT.

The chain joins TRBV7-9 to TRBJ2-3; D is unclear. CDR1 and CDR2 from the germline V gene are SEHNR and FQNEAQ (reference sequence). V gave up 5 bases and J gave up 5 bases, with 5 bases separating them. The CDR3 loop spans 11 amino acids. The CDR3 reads CASSPVDTQYF. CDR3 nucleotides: TGTGCCAGCAGCCCGGTAGATACGCAGTATTTT. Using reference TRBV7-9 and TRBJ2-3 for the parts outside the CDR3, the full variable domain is DTGVSQNPRHKITKRGQNVTFRCDPISEHNRLYWYRQTLGQGPEFLTYFQNEAQLEKSRLLSDRFSAERPKGSFSTLEIQRTEQGDSAMYLCASSPVDTQYFGPGTRLTVL.

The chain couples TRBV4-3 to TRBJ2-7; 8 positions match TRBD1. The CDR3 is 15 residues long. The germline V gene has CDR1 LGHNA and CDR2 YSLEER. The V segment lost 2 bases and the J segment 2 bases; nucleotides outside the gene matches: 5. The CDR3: CASSQLTGDTYEQYF. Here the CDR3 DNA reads TGCGCCAGCAGCCAATTGACAGGGGACACCTACGAGCAGTACTTC.

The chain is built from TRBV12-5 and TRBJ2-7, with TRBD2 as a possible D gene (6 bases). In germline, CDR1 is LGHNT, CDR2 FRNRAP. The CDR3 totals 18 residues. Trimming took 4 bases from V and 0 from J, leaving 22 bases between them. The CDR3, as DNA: TGTGCTAGTGGTTCGCAATGTCCAGGGACTGGGAGCTCCTACGAGCAGTACGTC. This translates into CASGSQCPGTGSSYEQYV.

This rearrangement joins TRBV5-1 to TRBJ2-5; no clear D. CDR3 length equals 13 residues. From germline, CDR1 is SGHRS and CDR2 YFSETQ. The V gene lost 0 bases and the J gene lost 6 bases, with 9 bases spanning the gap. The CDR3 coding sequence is TGCGCCAGCAGCTTGGGGGCCCCAAAGACCCAGTACTTC. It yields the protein CASSLGAPKTQYF.

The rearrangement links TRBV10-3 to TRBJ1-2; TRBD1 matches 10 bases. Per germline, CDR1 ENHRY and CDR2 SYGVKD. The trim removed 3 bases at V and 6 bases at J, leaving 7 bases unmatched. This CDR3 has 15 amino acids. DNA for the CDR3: TGTGCCATCAGTGAAAGACAGGGGGCCATTGATGGCTACACCTTC. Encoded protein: CAISERQGAIDGYTF.